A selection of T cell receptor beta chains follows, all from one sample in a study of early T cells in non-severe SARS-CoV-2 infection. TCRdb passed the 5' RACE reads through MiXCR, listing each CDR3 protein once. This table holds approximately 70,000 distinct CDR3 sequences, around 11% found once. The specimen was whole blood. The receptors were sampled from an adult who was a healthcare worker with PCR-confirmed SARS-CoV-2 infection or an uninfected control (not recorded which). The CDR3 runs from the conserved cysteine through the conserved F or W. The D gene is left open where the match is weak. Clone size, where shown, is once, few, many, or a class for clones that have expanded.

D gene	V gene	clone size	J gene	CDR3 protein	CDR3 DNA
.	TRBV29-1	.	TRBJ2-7	CSVASPGEQYF	TGCAGCGTTGCTAGCCCTGGGGAGCAGTACTTC
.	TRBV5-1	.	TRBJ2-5	CASSPDLGGAQETQYF	TGCGCCAGCAGCCCGGACCTAGGGGGGGCCCAAGAGACCCAGTACTTC
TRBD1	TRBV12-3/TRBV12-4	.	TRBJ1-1	CASSLLHRGRTEAFF	TGTGCCAGCAGTTTACTCCACAGGGGCCGAACTGAAGCTTTCTTT
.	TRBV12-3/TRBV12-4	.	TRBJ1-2	CASSLDAYGYTF	TGTGCCAGCAGCTTGGACGCATATGGCTACACCTTC
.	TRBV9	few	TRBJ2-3	CASSVVLGGTDTQYF	TGTGCCAGCAGCGTAGTCTTAGGGGGCACAGATACGCAGTATTTT
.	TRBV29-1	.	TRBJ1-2	CSVGNREPYYGYTF	TGCAGCGTCGGTAACAGGGAGCCGTACTATGGCTACACCTTC
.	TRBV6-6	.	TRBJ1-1	CASSRGWAEAFF	TGTGCCAGCAGTAGGGGGTGGGCTGAAGCTTTCTTT
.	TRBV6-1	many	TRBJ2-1	CASSPQESSYNEQFF	TGTGCCAGCAGCCCACAGGAAAGCTCCTACAATGAGCAGTTCTTC
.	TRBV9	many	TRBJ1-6	CASSVDPLGPLHF	TGTGCCAGCAGCGTTGACCCTCTAGGACCCCTCCACTTT
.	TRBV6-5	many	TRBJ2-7	CASSLQNSYEQYF	TGTGCCAGCAGTCTCCAGAACTCCTACGAGCAGTACTTC
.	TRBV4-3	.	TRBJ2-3	CASSQDFWDTQYF	TGCGCCAGCAGCCAAGATTTCTGGGATACGCAGTATTTT
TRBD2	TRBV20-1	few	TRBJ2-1	CSALGLAGGYNEQFF	TGCAGTGCCTTAGGACTAGCGGGGGGATACAATGAGCAGTTCTTC
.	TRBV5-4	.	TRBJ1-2	CASSLERNYGYTF	TGTGCCAGCAGCTTGGAACGAAACTATGGCTACACCTTC
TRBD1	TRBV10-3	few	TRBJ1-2	CAIGQGISYGYTF	TGTGCCATTGGACAGGGAATAAGCTATGGCTACACCTTC
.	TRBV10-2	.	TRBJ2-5	CASGRPRETQYF	TGCGCCAGCGGAAGGCCCAGAGAGACCCAGTACTTC
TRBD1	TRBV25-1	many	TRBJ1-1	CASSAPTGGVAEAFF	TGTGCCAGCAGTGCTCCGACAGGGGGAGTGGCTGAAGCTTTCTTT
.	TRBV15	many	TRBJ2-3	CATSSARGVGADTQYF	TGTGCCACCAGCAGCGCTCGCGGGGTAGGGGCAGATACGCAGTATTTT
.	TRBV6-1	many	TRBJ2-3	CASLRLGETDTQYF	TGTGCCAGCCTTAGGCTGGGGGAGACAGATACGCAGTATTTT
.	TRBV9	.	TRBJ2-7	CASSAEAHEQYF	TGTGCCAGCAGCGCGGAAGCCCACGAGCAGTACTTC
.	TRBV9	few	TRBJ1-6	CASSGSLDPSSPLHF	TGTGCCAGCAGCGGATCCCTTGATCCTAGTTCACCCCTCCACTTT
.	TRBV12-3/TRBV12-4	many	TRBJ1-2	CASSFSGDVGYTF	TGTGCCAGCAGTTTTTCGGGGGACGTCGGCTACACCTTC
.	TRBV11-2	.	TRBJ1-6	CASITNRVLSPLHF	TGTGCCAGCATCACAAACAGGGTACTCTCACCCCTCCACTTT
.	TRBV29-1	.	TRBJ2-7	CSVERGSEQYF	TGCAGCGTTGAGAGGGGTTCCGAGCAGTACTTC
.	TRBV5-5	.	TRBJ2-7	CASSFSGTDYEQYF	TGTGCCAGCAGCTTTTCCGGGACGGATTACGAGCAGTACTTC
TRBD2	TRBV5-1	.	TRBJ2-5	CASSLDASGGRETQYF	TGCGCCAGCAGCTTGGATGCTAGCGGGGGAAGGGAGACCCAGTACTTC
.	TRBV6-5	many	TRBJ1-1	CASSYGLGTEAFF	TGTGCCAGCAGTTACGGGCTGGGCACTGAAGCTTTCTTT
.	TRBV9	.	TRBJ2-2	CASSVSANTGELFF	TGTGCCAGCAGCGTATCAGCAAACACCGGGGAGCTGTTTTTT
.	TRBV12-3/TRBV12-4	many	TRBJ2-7	CASSSRGVYEQYF	TGTGCCAGCAGTTCGAGGGGGGTCTACGAGCAGTACTTC
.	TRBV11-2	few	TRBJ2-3	CASSSPIMDTQYF	TGTGCCAGCAGCTCACCAATTATGGATACGCAGTATTTT
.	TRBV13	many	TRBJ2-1	CASSRGASYNEQFF	TGTGCCAGCAGCCGGGGTGCCTCCTACAATGAGCAGTTCTTC
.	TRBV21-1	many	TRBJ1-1	CASSRGYTLKLFF	TGTGCCAGCAGCCGGGGGTACACACTGAAGCTTTTCTTT
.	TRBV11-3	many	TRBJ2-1	CASSKSSGTEQFF	TGTGCCAGCAGCAAATCATCCGGGACGGAGCAGTTCTTC
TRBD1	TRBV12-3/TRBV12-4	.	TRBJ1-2	CASSMAGTAPNYGYTF	TGTGCCAGCTCAATGGCGGGGACAGCACCTAACTATGGCTACACCTTC
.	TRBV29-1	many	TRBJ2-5	CSVDWYQGETQYF	TGCAGCGTTGACTGGTACCAGGGAGAGACCCAGTACTTC
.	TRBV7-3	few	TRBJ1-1	CASSLETGAFF	TGTGCCAGCAGCTTAGAGACTGGGGCTTTCTTT
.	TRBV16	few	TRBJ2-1	CASSQRSDYNEQFF	TGTGCCAGCAGCCAGCGATCAGACTACAATGAGCAGTTCTTC
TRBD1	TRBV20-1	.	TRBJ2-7	CSARRRQGRGYEQYF	TGCAGTGCTAGACGTCGACAGGGTCGGGGCTACGAGCAGTACTTC
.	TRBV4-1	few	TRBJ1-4	CASSQGVAVSGEKLFF	TGCGCCAGCAGCCAAGGGGTCGCGGTCAGTGGAGAAAAACTGTTTTTT
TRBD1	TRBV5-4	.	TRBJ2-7	CASSPGQQSEQYF	TGTGCCAGCAGCCCGGGACAGCAATCCGAGCAGTACTTC
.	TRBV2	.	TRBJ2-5	CASRVLAIQETQYF	TGTGCCAGCAGAGTCCTTGCTATCCAAGAGACCCAGTACTTC
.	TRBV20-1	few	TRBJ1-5	CSASLAVNQPQHF	TGCAGTGCTAGTTTGGCAGTCAATCAGCCCCAGCATTTT
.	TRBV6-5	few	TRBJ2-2	CASTSRDANTGELFF	TGTGCCAGCACTTCACGGGACGCGAACACCGGGGAGCTGTTTTTT
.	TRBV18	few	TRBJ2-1	CASSRQGWGYNEQFF	TGTGCCAGCTCACGGCAGGGCTGGGGCTACAATGAGCAGTTCTTC
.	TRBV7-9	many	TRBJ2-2	CASSLAVGTGELFF	TGTGCCAGCAGCTTAGCCGTTGGCACCGGGGAGCTGTTTTTT
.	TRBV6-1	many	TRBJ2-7	CAAEGPGSYEQYF	TGTGCCGCTGAAGGACCGGGATCCTACGAGCAGTACTTC
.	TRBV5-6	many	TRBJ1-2	CASSSTQQGVGYTF	TGTGCCAGCAGCTCTACCCAACAGGGAGTCGGCTACACCTTC
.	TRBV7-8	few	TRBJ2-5	CASSYAGSYQETQYF	TGTGCCAGCAGCTACGCCGGGAGTTACCAAGAGACCCAGTACTTC
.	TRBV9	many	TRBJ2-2	CASSADTGELFF	TGTGCCAGCAGCGCTGACACCGGGGAGCTGTTTTTT
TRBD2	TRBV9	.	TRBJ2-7	CASSGGGPGYEQYF	TGTGCCAGCAGCGGGGGAGGGCCAGGCTACGAGCAGTACTTC
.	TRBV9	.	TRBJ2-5	CASSVEVSQETQYF	TGTGCCAGCAGCGTAGAGGTTAGCCAAGAGACCCAGTACTTC
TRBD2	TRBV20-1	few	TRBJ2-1	CSARELAGGYNEQFF	TGCAGTGCTAGAGAGCTAGCGGGGGGCTACAATGAGCAGTTCTTC